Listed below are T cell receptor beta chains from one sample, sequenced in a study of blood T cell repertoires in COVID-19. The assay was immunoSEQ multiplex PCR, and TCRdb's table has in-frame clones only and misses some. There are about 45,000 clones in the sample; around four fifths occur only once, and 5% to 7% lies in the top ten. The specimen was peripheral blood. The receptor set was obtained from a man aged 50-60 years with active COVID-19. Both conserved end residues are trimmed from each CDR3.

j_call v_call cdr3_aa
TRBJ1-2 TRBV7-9 ASSSTVSVFYT
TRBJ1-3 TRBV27 ASSPLSSGNTIY
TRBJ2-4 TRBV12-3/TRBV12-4 ASSGAPRNIQY
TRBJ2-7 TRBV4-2 ASSQDPRGLVLYEQY
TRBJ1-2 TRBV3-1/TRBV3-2 ASSHRTGRYGYT
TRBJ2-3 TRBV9 ASSEAGTGADTQY
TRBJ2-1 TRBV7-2 ASSLVFVAGNYYNEQF
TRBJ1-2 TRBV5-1 ASSSGTGNYGYT
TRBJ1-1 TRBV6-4 ASRTLNTGQPENTEAF
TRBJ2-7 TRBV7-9 ASRPQGMGEQY
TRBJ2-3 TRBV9 ASSVDPGSGNTQY
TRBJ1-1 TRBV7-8 ASSNRQGTKAF
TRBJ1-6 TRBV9 ASSVEDRGSPLH
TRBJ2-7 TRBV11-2 ASSTSSGPYEQY
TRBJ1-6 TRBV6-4 ARRQGRHNSPLH
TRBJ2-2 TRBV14 ASSPTRTLGILTGELF
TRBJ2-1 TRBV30 AIGTSGTASLSYNEQF
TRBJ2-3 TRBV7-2 ASSTGGRDTQY
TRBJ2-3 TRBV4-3 ASSRLQGIFSTDTQY
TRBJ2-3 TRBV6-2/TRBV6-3 ASSYRDRSTDTQY
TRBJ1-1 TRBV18 ASSIPGTANTEAF
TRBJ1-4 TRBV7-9 ASSLATATNEKLF
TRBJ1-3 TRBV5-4 ASSLGVGGYTIY
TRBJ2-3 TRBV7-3 ASSLSIRSTDTQY
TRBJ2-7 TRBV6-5 ASSFGDRGYEQY
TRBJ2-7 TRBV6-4 ASSDSCDQLGRRATGYEQY
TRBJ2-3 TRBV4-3 ASSQGGYRPDTQY
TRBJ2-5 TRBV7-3 ASSLTSATTQY
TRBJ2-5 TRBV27 ASSSRLAGGILETQY
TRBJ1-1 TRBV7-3 ASSSGLTNTEAF
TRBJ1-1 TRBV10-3 AIRETGAEAF
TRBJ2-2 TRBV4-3 ASSQDRLAGGANTGELF
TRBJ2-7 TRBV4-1 ASSQERIFGTRSYEQY
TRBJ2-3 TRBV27 ASIYVGVTSGSRTDTQY
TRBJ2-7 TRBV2 ASNQQGPTYEQY
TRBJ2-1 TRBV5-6 ASSWDSYSYNEQF
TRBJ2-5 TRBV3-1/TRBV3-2 ASSPYSITSRSQETQY